Given below is one TCR beta chain in context. The antigen is not known. These data come from a study of T cell responses to AZD1222 COVID-19 vaccine. Unmatched junction bases numbered 2, after V lost 8 bases and J lost 2 bases. CDR3 length equals 13 residues. CDR1 and CDR2 (germline): MDHEN, SYDVKM. The table came from immunoSEQ multiplex PCR; TCRdb's copy has only in-frame clones and leaves some out. The sample includes roughly 180,000 clones, 90% to 95% seen only once; the top ten take about 9.3%. The study's findings and limits: Clonal diversity was possibly underestimated, and white British individuals and females predominated among donors. Only a handful of AZD1222 recipients were seropositive at baseline.

Sequenced here: peripheral blood, sampled on day 0 of AZD1222 vaccination. The sequence was obtained from an adult in good health. The chain is built from TRBV28 and TRBJ1-2; 10 bases match TRBD1. DNA for the CDR3: TGTGCCAGCCGGACAGGGGGAAACTATGGCTACACCTTC. Translation: CASRTGGNYGYTF.